This T cell receptor beta chain comes out of a study of cytomegalovirus exposure and HLA in healthy donors (TCRdb year 2017). Some background on the complete study: A later analysis indicated that the 130 or so validation repertoires were generated on the platform also employed for the 600 to 750 repertoires of the first cohort. The study was designed to test whether signatures of past pathogen exposure could be identified by cataloging public T cell receptors. A separate validation cohort of over a hundred different subjects was used in addition to the roughly 670-subject first cohort. The study combined high-throughput TCR immunosequencing, statistical association of individual TCRs with disease status, and machine learning to predict cytomegalovirus infection status.

The library was made by the immunoSEQ multiplex PCR assay. Processing in the source paper ran as follows. A statistical classification framework was developed to diagnose cytomegalovirus status using the catalog of TCR beta chain sequences. The table was pulled from immuneACCESS by TCRdb, which kept in-frame rearrangements only. Such tables lose some clones; where checked, under half of the loss comes from unresolved V genes, and the rest has no known cause. Clone size and V and J calls were adopted from that table, with D and trimming inferred from the DNA. The sample includes about 220,000 clones, with 88% observed a single time. Roughly 3% of the sample comes from the top ten. Comments on this clone: It lacks a known antigen. The sample holds no much larger clone one base away, and base qualities are not on file.

Separate from the approximately 700-subject first cohort, the validation cohort of 120 subjects was the group to which the donors belonged. The germline V gene specifies WSHSY as CDR1 and SAAADI as CDR2. The CDR3, cysteine through phenylalanine, is 14 amino acids long. Only the CDR3 portion is preserved as DNA: 42 bases, with reading frame beginning at the first base. V lost 5 bases and J lost 5 bases, and the count of bases not matched to a germline gene is 9. The study at large found these results: Of the cluster scores, approximately 94% were above 0 in a later analysis, which found that TCRs clustered in the first cohort also tended to co-occur in the 95 to 150 validation repertoires. In the study, some 160 TCR beta chains were listed as associated with cytomegalovirus. It was suggested by the authors that the approach could potentially be generalized to other disease states and immunological phenotypes. While some public TCRs were present in many individuals, most TCR sequences turned up only very rarely across donors. In vitro tests confirmed that three of the cytomegalovirus-associated TCR beta chains recognize cytomegalovirus antigens. In both the original and validation cohorts, the classifier was reported to diagnose cytomegalovirus status with high specificity and sensitivity. A later analysis lacked HLA typing for the validation cohort, so it scored co-occurrence in that cohort across all 120 repertoires.

Sequenced material: PBMCs. This sequence was found in a woman under 30 in good health and CMV-seronegative. The chain couples TRBV10-2 to TRBJ2-7; TRBD2 fits 7 bases in the junction. The CDR3: CASSLGRELNEQYF. The nucleotide sequence is TGCGCCAGCAGTTTAGGGAGGGAGCTAAACGAGCAGTACTTC.